This T cell receptor (beta chain) is drawn from a study of blood T cell repertoires in COVID-19. J was trimmed by 4 bases and V by 4 bases; bases with no gene match: 13. The CDR3 contains 17 residues. Per germline, CDR1 SEHNR and CDR2 FQNEAQ (reference sequence). Sequenced by immunoSEQ multiplex PCR; TCRdb stores in-frame clones only, minus some. The sample contains about 220,000 clones, roughly 85% of which appear only once. This clone was detected a few times. What was sequenced was peripheral blood. V and J are TRBV7-9 and TRBJ2-3; 8 bases line up with TRBD2. This sequence originates from a woman aged 70-85 years with COVID-19, enrolled during active disease. The CDR3 sequence is CASSSSGGPRISDTQYF. DNA of the CDR3: TGTGCCAGCAGCTCCTCGGGAGGGCCCCGAATCTCAGATACGCAGTATTTT.